The clone carrying this TCR beta chain has only a few counts. Its antigen is unidentified. These data belong to a study of beta chain features in type 1 diabetes. Donors contributed one heparinised blood draw apiece, averaging approximately 0.12 L. Isolated RNA was reverse transcribed in full, so expressed TCRB transcripts were sequenced. Here immunoSEQ multiplex PCR was the method, and the copy in TCRdb shows in-frame clones only, minus some. The sample includes about 150,000 clones, about 8.1% of them seen just once. Regarding the study as a whole: High TCR expression in some cells could lead to their over-representation in cDNA sequencing. Comparison showed that naive, central memory and Treg TCRB repertoires appeared more similar among patients than among healthy donors.

Per germline, CDR1 MNHNS and CDR2 SASEGT. CDR3 size: 14 residues. V was clipped by 10 bases and J by 1 base, with 17 bases between them. What was sequenced was central memory CD4+ T cells from blood. This sequence joins TRBV6-1 and TRBJ2-7, with D possibly TRBD2 on 5 matching bases. This clonotype was obtained from a man in his late teens or twenties in good health. The CDR3 sequence is CATSDGVVSYEQYF. The CDR3 nucleotides read TGTGCCACCTCGGACGGGGTTGTTTCCTACGAGCAGTACTTC.